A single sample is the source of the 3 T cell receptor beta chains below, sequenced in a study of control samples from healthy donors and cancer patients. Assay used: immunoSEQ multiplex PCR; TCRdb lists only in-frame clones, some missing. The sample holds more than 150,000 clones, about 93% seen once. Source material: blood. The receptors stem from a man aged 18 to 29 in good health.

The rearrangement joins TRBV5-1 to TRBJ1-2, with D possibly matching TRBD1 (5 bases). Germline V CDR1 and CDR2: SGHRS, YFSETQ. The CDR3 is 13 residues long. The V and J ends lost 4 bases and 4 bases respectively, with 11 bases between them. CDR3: CASSETGVYGYTF. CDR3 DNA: TGCGCCAGCAGCGAAACAGGAGTCTATGGCTACACCTTC.

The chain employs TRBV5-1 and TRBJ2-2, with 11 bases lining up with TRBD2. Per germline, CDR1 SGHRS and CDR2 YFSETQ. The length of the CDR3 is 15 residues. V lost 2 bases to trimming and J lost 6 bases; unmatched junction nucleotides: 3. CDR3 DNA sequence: TGCGCCAGCAGCTTACTAGCGGGGGAGGCCGGGGAGCTGTTTTTT. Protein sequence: CASSLLAGEAGELFF.

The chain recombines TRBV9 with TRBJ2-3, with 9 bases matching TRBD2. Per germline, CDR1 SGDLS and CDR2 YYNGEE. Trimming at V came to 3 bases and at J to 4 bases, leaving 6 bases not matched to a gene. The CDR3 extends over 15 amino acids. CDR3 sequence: CASSGLSGGSDTQYF. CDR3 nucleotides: TGTGCCAGCAGCGGCCTCAGCGGGGGGTCAGATACGCAGTATTTT.